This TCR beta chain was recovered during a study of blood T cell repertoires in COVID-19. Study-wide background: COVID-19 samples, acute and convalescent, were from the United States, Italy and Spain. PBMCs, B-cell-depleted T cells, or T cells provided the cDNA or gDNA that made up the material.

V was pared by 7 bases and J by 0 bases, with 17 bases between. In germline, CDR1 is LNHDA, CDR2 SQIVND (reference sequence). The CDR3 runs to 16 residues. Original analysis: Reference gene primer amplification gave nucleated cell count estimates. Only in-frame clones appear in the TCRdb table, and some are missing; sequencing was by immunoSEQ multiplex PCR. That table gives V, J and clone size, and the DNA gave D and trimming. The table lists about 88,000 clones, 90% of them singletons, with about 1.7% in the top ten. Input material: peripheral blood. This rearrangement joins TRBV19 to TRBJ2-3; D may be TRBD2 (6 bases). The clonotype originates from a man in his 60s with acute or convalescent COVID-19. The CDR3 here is CASIPSEGSSTDTQYF. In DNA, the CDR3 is TGTGCCAGTATCCCATCGGAGGGATCTAGCACAGATACGCAGTATTTT.